This TCR beta chain was recovered during a study of blood T cells in healthy people across ages. About the research overall: Capture by template switching was about one barcoded beta molecule per two T cells.

A second PCR of roughly 7 to 11 cycles used a sample-barcoded 5' primer and a J-beta primer mix. Via MiXCR, TCRdb re-called the 5' RACE reads, giving one row per CDR3 protein. This table has 1.5 million or so distinct CDR3 sequences, 40% to 50% appearing once. Per the germline V gene, CDR1 is SGHAT and CDR2 is FQNNGV. CDR3 length equals 17 residues. Per individual sample, total RNA of at least 5 micrograms was extracted. The rearrangement joins TRBV11-2 to TRBJ2-5; 13 bases line up with TRBD2. The J call is in doubt because the DNA end fits TRBJ2-7 better. This TCR was sampled from a woman in her late teens or twenties in good health. Sequenced: blood. CDR3 sequence (DNA): TGTGCCAGCAGCTTTAGACTAGCGGGGGGAAGCTCCTACGAGCAGTACTTC. It translates to CASSFRLAGGSSYEQYF.